These 21 T cell receptor beta chains were all obtained from the same sample, sequenced in a study of shared clonotypes between healthy human individuals. Using immunoSEQ multiplex PCR, the repertoire was profiled, and TCRdb retains in-frame clones only, with some absent. The sample includes approximately 710,000 clones, 80% to 95% seen only once; the top ten take 30% to 40%. The sample taken for sequencing was memory CD8+ T cells from PBMCs. Subset specified: CD45RO+ cells pooled with CCR7-negative TemRA cells. Receptors were obtained from a man between 18 and 29 years old in good health. Some clones in this sample may be carry-over from other donors' samples.

The chain couples TRBV15 to TRBJ2-2, with a weak D call TRBD2 (6 bases). V shed 0 bases and J shed 6 bases, with 26 bases lying between them. The CDR3 has 20 residues. CDR1 is LNHNV and CDR2 is YYDKDF in the germline V gene (reference sequence). The CDR3 sequence: CATSRERRPGTLVGAGELFF. CDR3 coding DNA: TGTGCCACCAGCAGAGAGCGTCGACCCGGGACTCTTGTCGGGGCCGGGGAGCTGTTTTTT.

This chain uses TRBV4-3 with TRBJ1-4; possibly TRBD1 for D (6 bases). Germline CDR1 LGHNA, CDR2 YSLEER. V lost 0 bases and J lost 6, with 14 bases in between. This CDR3 region has 16 residues. The CDR3 spells CASSQDPGQSYEKLFF. The CDR3 DNA reads as TGCGCCAGCAGCCAAGATCCCGGACAGTCATATGAAAAACTGTTTTTT.

This clone was detected only once. The chain employs TRBV6-4 and TRBJ2-7; 7 bases agree with TRBD1. J lost 7 bases, V lost 3 bases, and 6 bases had no gene match. The CDR3 contains 13 residues. CDR1 MRHNA and CDR2 SNTAGT come from the germline V gene. The CDR3 loop reads CASSETGLGEQYF. In nucleotides, the CDR3 is TGTGCCAGCAGTGAGACAGGGTTGGGAGAGCAGTACTTC.

This sequence joins TRBV28 and TRBJ2-7; 8 bases fit TRBD1. CDR1 MDHEN and CDR2 SYDVKM come from the germline V gene. The junction had 4 bases not matched to a gene; V was cut back by 6 bases and J by 0 bases. This CDR3 has 14 amino acids. The CDR3 coding sequence is TGTGCCAGCAGGGAGACAGGGGCCTCCTACGAGCAGTACTTC. This gives the protein CASRETGASYEQYF.

This clone was recorded only once. The chain carries TRBV2 and TRBJ2-3; D perhaps matches TRBD2 (5 bases). Germline CDR1 reads SNHLY; CDR2 reads FYNNEI. The ends were cut back, 7 bases at V and 1 base at J, with 12 bases in the middle. The CDR3 is 14 residues long. The CDR3, as DNA: TGTGCCAGCACCGAGGGATCACGCACAGATACGCAGTATTTT. This sequence encodes CASTEGSRTDTQYF.

The chain combines TRBV27 with TRBJ1-2, with D possibly TRBD1 on 5 matching bases. The length of the CDR3 is 12 residues. V dropped 6 bases and J dropped 5 bases, with 10 bases sitting between them. In germline, CDR1 is MNHEY, CDR2 SMNVEV (reference sequence). CDR3 region: CASRGESYGYTF. CDR3 in DNA: TGTGCCAGCAGGGGGGAGTCGTATGGCTACACCTTC.

The count of this clone is one. The gene calls are TRBV10-3 and TRBJ2-5; the D gene could be TRBD1 or TRBD2 (5 bases each). The CDR3 length is 14 residues. Trimming took 6 bases from V and 1 from J, leaving 12 bases between them. Germline CDR1 reads ENHRY; CDR2 reads SYGVKD. CDR3 amino acids: CAIRDVGTQETQYF. The CDR3 DNA reads TGTGCCATCAGAGATGTGGGGACCCAAGAGACCCAGTACTTC.

The chain combines TRBV7-8 with TRBJ2-1; TRBD2 aligns across 7 bases. The germline V gene has CDR1 SGHVS and CDR2 FQNEAQ. The V segment lost 4 bases and the J segment 7 bases; nucleotides outside the gene matches: 13. The CDR3 is 16 residues long. DNA of the CDR3: TGTGCCAGCAGCTCCCTCTCGGGGCGGGAGAGGAATGAGCAGTTCTTC. Translated: CASSSLSGRERNEQFF.

The chain is built from TRBV28 and TRBJ2-6; D might be TRBD1 (6 bases). The CDR3 has 19 amino acids. V lost 5 bases and J lost 0, with 20 bases in between. The germline V gene encodes CDR1 MDHEN and CDR2 SYDVKM. In DNA form, the CDR3 reads TGTGCCAGCAGTCCACACGCCGGGACACTATACTCTGGGGCCAACGTCCTGACTTTC. It is translated as CASSPHAGTLYSGANVLTF. The variable domain in full, with the rest retrieved from reference TRBV28 and TRBJ2-6, is DVKVTQSSRYLVKRTGEKVFLECVQDMDHENMFWYRQDPGLGLRLIYFSYDVKMKEKGDIPEGYSVSREKKERFSLILESASTNQTSMYLCASSPHAGTLYSGANVLTFGAGSRLTVL.

CDR3 sequence: CASSLENYNEQFF. DNA for the CDR3: TGTGCCAGCAGCTTGGAGAACTACAATGAGCAGTTCTTC. The chain links TRBV5-5 to TRBJ2-1, with D hard to call. Trimming cost V 0 bases and J 3 bases, with 4 bases left between them. This CDR3 region has 13 residues. CDR1 is SGHKS and CDR2 is YYEKEE in the germline V gene (reference sequence).

Comments on this clone: Other DNA variants within this sample encode the same CDR3. The V and J genes are TRBV27 and TRBJ2-7; 7 nucleotides agree with TRBD2. CDR3 length: 13 residues. Germline CDR1 is MNHEY and CDR2 is SMNVEV (reference sequence). J lost 4 bases, V lost 4 bases, and 4 bases had no gene match. CDR3 sequence: CASSSGTTYEQYF. The CDR3 DNA reads as TGTGCCAGCAGTTCCGGGACTACATACGAGCAGTACTTC.

The V call is TRBV10-1, the J call TRBJ2-1; weak D call: TRBD2 (5 bases). The germline CDR1 and CDR2 sequences are WNHNN and SYGVQD (reference sequence). The CDR3 has 13 amino acids. Trimming shortened V by 8 bases and J by 8 bases, and 16 bases separated the two germline ends. DNA of the CDR3: TGCGCCAGCCTAGTATCTAAGGAGGATGAGCAGTTCTTC. Encoded protein: CASLVSKEDEQFF.

V is TRBV11-2 and J is TRBJ2-7; 7 nucleotides agree with TRBD2. This CDR3 spans 16 amino acids. CDR1 SGHAT and CDR2 FQNNGV come from the germline V gene. V was clipped by 3 bases and J by 7 bases; unmatched bases: 15. Here the CDR3 DNA reads TGTGCCAGCAGCTTCGCTACCGGCGGGAGAGCGTATGAGCAGTACTTC. Its protein product is CASSFATGGRAYEQYF.

The CDR3 DNA follows: TGTGCCAGTAGTATGGCAGGGCAATACGAGCAGTACTTC. Amino acid sequence: CASSMAGQYEQYF. The chain recombines TRBV19 with TRBJ2-7, with a weak D call TRBD1 (5 bases). The CDR3 is made up of 13 amino acids. Germline CDR1 reads LNHDA; CDR2 reads SQIVND (reference sequence). V was trimmed by 3 bases and J by 4 bases, leaving 10 bases between them.

V is TRBV4-3 and J is TRBJ2-3; the D gene is possibly TRBD2 (6 bases). This CDR3 has 15 amino acids. Trimming removed 0 bases from V and 1 base from J, with 8 bases in between. The V gene's germline CDR1 is LGHNA and CDR2 YSLEER. CDR3 in DNA: TGCGCCAGCAGCCAAGACGGGACTGGCACAGATACGCAGTATTTT. This sequence encodes CASSQDGTGTDTQYF.

The chain employs TRBV30 and TRBJ1-2; possibly TRBD1 for D (5 bases). Germline V CDR1 and CDR2: GTSNPN, SVGIG (reference sequence). The V and J ends lost 8 bases and 4 bases respectively, with 17 bases between them. This CDR3 has 13 residues. The CDR3 coding sequence is TGTGCCCAGGCGGGGCCTGGGGTCTATGGCTACACCTTC. Encoded protein: CAQAGPGVYGYTF.

This clone has just one count. The chain employs TRBV9 and TRBJ2-5, with 7 bases that match TRBD1. The CDR3 runs to 14 residues. V shed 3 bases, J shed 5 bases, and the junction held 7 bases outside the gene matches. Germline-derived CDR1 and CDR2 are SGDLS and YYNGEE. The CDR3 is CASSAQGPLETQYF. DNA of the CDR3: TGTGCCAGCAGCGCACAGGGGCCTTTGGAGACCCAGTACTTC. The variable domain in full, with the rest retrieved from reference TRBV9 and TRBJ2-5, is DSGVTQTPKHLITATGQRVTLRCSPRSGDLSVYWYQQSLDQGLQFLIQYYNGEERAKGNILERFSAQQFPDLHSELNLSSLELGDSALYFCASSAQGPLETQYFGPGTRLLVL.

V usage is TRBV9 and J usage is TRBJ2-7; D possibly uses TRBD1 or TRBD2 (5 bases each). V was shortened by 0 bases and J by 3 bases, with 13 bases between the two germline ends. The CDR3 length is 15 residues. Germline V lookup: CDR1 SGDLS, CDR2 YYNGEE. Written as DNA, the CDR3 is TGTGCCAGCAGCGTAGTAGGGGACCCGAACTACGAGCAGTACTTC. The encoded protein is CASSVVGDPNYEQYF.

The genes are TRBV5-1 and TRBJ2-7; TRBD1 agrees at 7 bases. Germline trimming cut 2 bases from V and 5 bases from J; bases unmatched to any gene: 4. Germline V gene sequence: CDR1 SGHRS, CDR2 YFSETQ. The CDR3 contains 13 residues. The CDR3 reads CASSFGQVNEQYF. DNA of the CDR3: TGCGCCAGCAGCTTTGGACAGGTAAACGAGCAGTACTTC.

This sequence joins TRBV27 and TRBJ1-1; D is possibly TRBD1 (5 bases). Germline CDR1 and CDR2: MNHEY and SMNVEV (reference sequence). The CDR3 sequence is 14 residues long. The V and J ends lost 3 bases and 4 bases respectively, with 12 bases between them. This CDR3 reads CASSFLFQGTEAFF. Here the CDR3 DNA reads TGTGCCAGCAGTTTTTTATTTCAGGGCACTGAAGCTTTCTTT.

The rearrangement joins TRBV4-2 to TRBJ2-7; no firm D call. This CDR3 comprises 12 residues. The germline V gene encodes CDR1 LGHNA and CDR2 YNFKEQ. V lost 5 bases and J lost 5, with 10 bases in between. The chain's CDR3 is CASSLGPDEQYF. DNA for the CDR3: TGTGCCAGCAGCTTAGGCCCTGACGAGCAGTACTTC.